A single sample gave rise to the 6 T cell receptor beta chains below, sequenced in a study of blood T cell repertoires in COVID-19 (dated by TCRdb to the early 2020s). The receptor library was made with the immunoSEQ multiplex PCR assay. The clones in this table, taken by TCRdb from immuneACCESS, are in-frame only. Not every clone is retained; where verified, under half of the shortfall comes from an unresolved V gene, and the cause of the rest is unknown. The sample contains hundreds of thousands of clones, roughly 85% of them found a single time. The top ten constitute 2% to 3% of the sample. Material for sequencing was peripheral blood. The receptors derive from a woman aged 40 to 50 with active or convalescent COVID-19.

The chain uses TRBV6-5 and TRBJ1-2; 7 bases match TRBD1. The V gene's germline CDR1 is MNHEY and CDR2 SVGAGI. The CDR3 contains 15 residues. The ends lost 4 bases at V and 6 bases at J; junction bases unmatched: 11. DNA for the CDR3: TGTGCCAGCAGTTCTGTTGACAGGGTAGGACATGGCTACACCTTC. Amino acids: CASSSVDRVGHGYTF.

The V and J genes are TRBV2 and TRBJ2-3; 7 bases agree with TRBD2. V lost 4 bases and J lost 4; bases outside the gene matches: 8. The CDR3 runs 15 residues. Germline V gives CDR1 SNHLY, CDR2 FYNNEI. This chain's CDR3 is CASSAERGGADTQYF. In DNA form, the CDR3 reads TGTGCCAGCAGTGCCGAGCGGGGTGGGGCAGATACGCAGTATTTT.

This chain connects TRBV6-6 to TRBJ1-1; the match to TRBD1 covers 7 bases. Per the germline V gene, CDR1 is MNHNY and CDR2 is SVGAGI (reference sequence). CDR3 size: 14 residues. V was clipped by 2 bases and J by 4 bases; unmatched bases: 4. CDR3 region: CASSYATGPTEAFF. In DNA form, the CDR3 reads TGTGCCAGCAGTTACGCGACAGGGCCCACTGAAGCTTTCTTT.

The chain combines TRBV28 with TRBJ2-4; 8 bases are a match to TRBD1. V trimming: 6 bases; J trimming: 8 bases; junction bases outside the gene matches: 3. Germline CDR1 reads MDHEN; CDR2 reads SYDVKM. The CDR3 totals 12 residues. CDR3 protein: CASRKDRDIQYF. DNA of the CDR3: TGTGCCAGCAGAAAGGACAGGGACATTCAGTACTTC.

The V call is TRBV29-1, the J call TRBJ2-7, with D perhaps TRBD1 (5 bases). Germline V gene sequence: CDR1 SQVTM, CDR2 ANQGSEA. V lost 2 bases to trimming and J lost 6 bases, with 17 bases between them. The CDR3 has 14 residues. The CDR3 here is CSVERPGRFGEQYF. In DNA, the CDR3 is TGCAGCGTTGAACGGCCAGGGCGGTTTGGCGAGCAGTACTTC.

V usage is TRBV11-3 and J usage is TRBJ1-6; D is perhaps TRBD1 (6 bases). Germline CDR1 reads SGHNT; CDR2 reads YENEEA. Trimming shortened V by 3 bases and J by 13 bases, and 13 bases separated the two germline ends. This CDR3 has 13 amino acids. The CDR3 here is CASSLGGHGPLHF. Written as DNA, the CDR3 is TGTGCCAGCAGCTTGGGGGGGCACGGGCCCCTCCACTTT.